This TCR beta chain was identified in a study of spatial heterogeneity in lung cancer. Whole-study context: Tumor regions showed TCR transcript counts that correlated strongly with a T cell module score from matched bulk RNA-seq.

Study conclusions and caveats: Tumors with more nonsynonymous mutations had more expanded intratumoral alpha and beta TCRs.

The time point here: sample taken at primary tumor resection. The germline gives CDR1 KGHSH, CDR2 LQKENI. J was trimmed by 7 bases and V by 2 bases; bases with no gene match: 3. The CDR3 sequence is 15 residues long. There are many counts of this clonotype. Its antigen remains unknown. TCRdb processed the 5' RACE reads anew with MiXCR; each CDR3 protein has one entry. This table holds approximately 20,000 distinct CDR3 sequences, 7% found once. Sequencing used lung tumor tissue, obtained at surgery. The chain has TRBV18 and TRBJ2-1, with TRBD2 identical over 12 bases. The origin of this receptor is a female donor with early-stage non-small cell lung cancer. The CDR3 sequence: CASSPASGGANEQFF. The DNA for the CDR3 is TGTGCCAGCTCACCAGCTAGCGGGGGGGCAAATGAGCAGTTCTTC.